What follows are 20 T cell receptor beta chains derived from one specimen sequenced in a study of regulatory T cells in long-lasting Graves disease. Construction of the TCR beta libraries employed iRepertoire HTBI primers in conjunction with Arm-PCR of CDR3 regions. TCRdb re-called the multiplex PCR reads through MiXCR, storing one row per CDR3 protein. Of about 450,000 distinct CDR3 sequences in the sample, about 17% were seen once. The sample's time point: newly diagnosed GD, antithyroid drugs for less than 3 months. Preparation of the TCR library used RNA extracted from PBMCs. These data were also filed under a second study, of T cells in Graves' hyperthyroidism and ophthalmopathy.

This specimen was peripheral blood mononuclear cells (PBMCs), taken at new diagnosis, from a patient treated with antithyroid drugs. The receptors derive from a woman under 40 with Graves disease.

This clonotype was seen ten or more times. This chain connects TRBV7-9 to TRBJ1-2; TRBD1 might be the D (6 bases). V was shortened by 4 bases and J by 4 bases, with 13 bases between the two germline ends. CDR1 is SEHNR, CDR2 FQNEAQ, per germline (reference sequence). This CDR3 comprises 14 residues. CDR3: CASSSSGGGYGYTF. CDR3 sequence (DNA): TGTGCCAGCAGCTCCTCGGGGGGCGGCTATGGCTACACCTTC.

In regard to this clonotype: An end of the junction does not agree with germline; a read error may underlie this. The J gene is TRBJ2-3, the V gene TRBV5-8; D call uncertain. The DNA end favors TRBJ2-5, so the J call may be wrong. The CDR3 contains 13 residues. Per germline, CDR1 SGHTS and CDR2 YDEGEE. This CDR3 reads CASSHRTKGTQYF. CDR3 DNA sequence: TGCGCCAGCAGCCACCGGACCAAAGGGACCCAGTACTTC.

Of note for this clonotype: A much larger clone differs from this one at a single base, so this may be a read error. V is TRBV5-1 and J is TRBJ1-1, with a tentative D call TRBD1 (5 bases). Germline V gene lookup returns CDR1 SGHRS and CDR2 YFSETQ. There are 15 residues in the CDR3. This chain's CDR3 is CASSLITQEDTEASF. The CDR3 coding sequence is TGCGCCAGCAGCTTGATTACCCAAGAGGACACTGAAGCTTCCTTT.

J is TRBJ2-4 and V is TRBV9, with a weak D call TRBD2 (5 bases). Trimming took 8 bases from V and 8 from J, leaving 14 bases between them. Germline values: CDR1 SGDLS, CDR2 YYNGEE. This CDR3 comprises 12 residues. CDR3 DNA sequence: TGTGCCAGTGGGAGTGAGAGGTACATTCAGTACTTC. It codes for CASGSERYIQYF.

The CDR3: CASSITFGGEQYF. CDR3 nucleotides: TGTGCCAGTAGTATCACCTTTGGCGGCGAGCAGTACTTC. The chain employs TRBV19 and TRBJ2-7; D uncertain. V lost 3 bases, J lost 6 bases, and 12 bases lay in between. The germline CDR1 and CDR2 sequences are LNHDA and SQIVND (reference sequence). The CDR3 has 13 amino acids.

The table lists this clonotype with many counts. DNA of the CDR3: TGCGCCAGCAGTGAGACCGGGACAGGGGGGCCGAACACTGAAGCTTTCTTT. Protein sequence: CASSETGTGGPNTEAFF. The chain carries TRBV10-2 and TRBJ1-1, with TRBD1 matching 11 bases. The germline V gene encodes CDR1 WSHSY and CDR2 SAAADI. This CDR3 has 17 amino acids. Losses at the gene ends were 2 bases for V and 1 base for J; bases not matched to a gene: 6.

This clonotype was picked up many times. The chain is built from TRBV28 and TRBJ1-1, with D possibly being TRBD1 (5 bases). The CDR3 spans 13 residues. The ends were cut back, 7 bases at V and 1 base at J, with 10 bases in the middle. The germline V gene has CDR1 MDHEN and CDR2 SYDVKM. The DNA for the CDR3 is TGTGCCAGCACGGGACTCCCGAACACTGAAGCTTTCTTT. Protein sequence: CASTGLPNTEAFF. Looking up the rest from reference TRBV28 and TRBJ1-1 gives the full variable domain: DVKVTQSSRYLVKRTGEKVFLECVQDMDHENMFWYRQDPGLGLRLIYFSYDVKMKEKGDIPEGYSVSREKKERFSLILESASTNQTSMYLCASTGLPNTEAFFGQGTRLTVV.

This clonotype came up once. The chain carries TRBV11-2 and TRBJ1-3, with 10 bases lining up with TRBD1. Losses at the gene ends were 2 bases for V and 2 bases for J; bases not matched to a gene: 6. Germline V gene lookup returns CDR1 SGHAT and CDR2 FQNNGV. The CDR3 sequence is 17 residues long. The CDR3 nucleotides are TGTGCCAGCAGCTTACGCGGTGACAGGGGGCCTGGAAACACCATATATTTT. Residues: CASSLRGDRGPGNTIYF.

In this sample, this clonotype turned up once. This sequence may be a read error, since a much larger clone differs from it by one base. V usage is TRBV28 and J usage is TRBJ2-1; 9 bases line up with TRBD2. Judging by the DNA end, TRBJ2-5 fits better; the J call may be wrong. The germline V gene encodes CDR1 MDHEN and CDR2 SYDVKM. CDR3 length equals 15 residues. Written as DNA, the CDR3 is TGTGCCAGCCCCCTCTGGCGGGAGGGGGAAGAGACCCAGTACTTC. This codes for CASPLWREGEETQYF.

On this clonotype: Possible read error: a much larger clone is one base away. The genes are TRBV20-1 and TRBJ2-2; D is unresolved. The germline gives CDR1 DFQATT, CDR2 SNEGSKA (reference sequence). This CDR3 has 16 amino acids. Trimming left V 2 bases short and J 9 bases short, with 22 bases between. CDR3 loop: CSARLRPRAVTRELFF. CDR3 coding DNA: TGCAGTGCTAGATTGCGGCCTAGGGCCGTTACCCGGGAGCTGTTTTTT.

This clonotype was picked up many times. The rearrangement links TRBV11-2 to TRBJ2-1; D perhaps matches TRBD2 (5 bases). CDR1 SGHAT and CDR2 FQNNGV come from the germline V gene. The length of the CDR3 is 14 residues. V shed 5 bases and J shed 8 bases, with 16 bases lying between them. DNA for the CDR3: TGTGCCAGCAGCCCCTTAGCGTTAAGGGATGAGCAGTTCTTC. It yields the protein CASSPLALRDEQFF. The complete variable domain, with remaining parts taken from reference TRBV11-2 and TRBJ2-1, reads EAGVAQSPRYKIIEKRQSVAFWCNPISGHATLYWYQQILGQGPKLLIQFQNNGVVDDSQLPKDRFSAERLKGVDSTLKIQPAKLEDSAVYLCASSPLALRDEQFFGPGTRLTVL.

This clonotype turned up a few times. The CDR3 coding sequence is TGCGCCAGCAGCTTGACGGGCTTGGGAGGCCTGGGGGCTTTCTTT. As protein: CASSLTGLGGLGAFF. The gene calls are TRBV5-1 and TRBJ1-1; unclear D gene. Germline lookup yields CDR1 SGHRS and CDR2 YFSETQ. The length of the CDR3 is 15 residues. Between the trimmed V and J ends, which lost 1 base and 11 bases, there was a span of 21 bases. Full variable domain (missing parts from reference TRBV5-1 and TRBJ1-1): KAGVTQTPRYLIKTRGQQVTLSCSPISGHRSVSWYQQTPGQGLQFLFEYFSETQRNKGNFPGRFSGRQFSNSRSEMNVSTLELGDSALYLCASSLTGLGGLGAFFGQGTRLTVV.

V usage is TRBV28 and J usage is TRBJ1-1; 7 bases align to TRBD1. The CDR3 length is 15 residues. Germline assignment: CDR1 MDHEN and CDR2 SYDVKM. The V segment lost 5 bases and the J segment 4 bases; nucleotides outside the gene matches: 10. The CDR3 DNA reads TGTGCCAGCAGTCCAACCCAGGGGGGTCCCACTGAAGCTTTCTTT. It specifies CASSPTQGGPTEAFF. The entire variable domain, with the rest obtained from reference TRBV28 and TRBJ1-1, is as follows: DVKVTQSSRYLVKRTGEKVFLECVQDMDHENMFWYRQDPGLGLRLIYFSYDVKMKEKGDIPEGYSVSREKKERFSLILESASTNQTSMYLCASSPTQGGPTEAFFGQGTRLTVV.

In its sample, this clonotype was seen many times. The chain combines TRBV27 with TRBJ2-3, with 14 bases that match TRBD2. J gave up 3 bases and V 7 bases, and 9 bases lay outside the gene matches. This CDR3 region has 17 residues. Per germline, CDR1 MNHEY and CDR2 SMNVEV (reference sequence). As DNA, the CDR3 is TGTGCCAGCACCAAGGGACTAGCGGGAGTCCGTACAGATACGCAGTATTTT. It yields the protein CASTKGLAGVRTDTQYF.

This clonotype showed up just a few times. CDR3: CSAVRLAGATYEQYF. The CDR3 bases are TGCAGCGCCGTACGACTAGCGGGAGCCACCTACGAGCAGTACTTC. The rearrangement uses TRBV29-1 and TRBJ2-7; 12 nucleotides agree with TRBD2. The V and J ends lost 7 bases and 2 bases, in that order; junction bases with no gene match: 9. Germline assignment: CDR1 SQVTM and CDR2 ANQGSEA. The CDR3 consists of 15 residues.

This clonotype was recorded many times. The J gene is TRBJ1-1, the V gene TRBV20-1; D perhaps matches TRBD1 (5 bases). The germline CDR1 and CDR2 sequences are DFQATT and SNEGSKA (reference sequence). V was cut by 3 bases and J by 4 bases, with 9 bases left in between. This CDR3 has 12 amino acids. The CDR3 coding sequence is TGCAGTGCTAGCTTAAGGGGCACTGAAGCTTTCTTT. It specifies CSASLRGTEAFF.

This clonotype was found many times. This chain uses TRBV18 with TRBJ1-3, with D unclear. The CDR3 runs to 16 residues. The V end was cut by 1 base, the J end by 8 bases, with 18 bases between. Germline CDR1 KGHSH, CDR2 LQKENI. The CDR3 region is CASSPRDRREVDTIYF. In DNA form, the CDR3 reads TGTGCCAGCTCACCACGAGACCGCCGAGAAGTGGACACCATATATTTT. Supplemented by reference TRBV18 and TRBJ1-3, the full variable domain reads NAGVMQNPRHLVRRRGQEARLRCSPMKGHSHVYWYRQLPEEGLKFMVYLQKENIIDESGMPKERFSAEFPKEGPSILRIQQVVRGDSAAYFCASSPRDRREVDTIYFGEGSWLTVV.

The V gene is TRBV19, the J gene TRBJ2-1, with 7 bases fitting TRBD2. The germline V gene has CDR1 LNHDA and CDR2 SQIVND (reference sequence). V dropped 2 bases and J dropped 6; count of bases not matched to a gene: 16. This CDR3 is 18 amino acids long. In nucleotides, the CDR3 is TGTGCCAGTAGTATATTTGGGACCGGGACTATAGAACGCAATGAGCAGTTCTTC. This translates into CASSIFGTGTIERNEQFF.

The sample holds a few counts of this clonotype. This clone may be a read error of a much larger clone one base away. This CDR3 reads CASSFDRILEASF. In DNA form, the CDR3 reads TGCGCCAGCAGCTTCGACAGGATCTTAGAAGCTTCCTTT. The V call is TRBV5-1, the J call TRBJ1-1; TRBD1 might be the D (6 bases). CDR3 length: 13 amino acids. The germline gives CDR1 SGHRS, CDR2 YFSETQ. The full variable domain, completed using reference TRBV5-1 and TRBJ1-1, is KAGVTQTPRYLIKTRGQQVTLSCSPISGHRSVSWYQQTPGQGLQFLFEYFSETQRNKGNFPGRFSGRQFSNSRSEMNVSTLELGDSALYLCASSFDRILEASFGQGTRLTVV.

There are many counts of this clonotype. The chain joins TRBV2 to TRBJ1-4; 7 bases align to TRBD1. Unmatched junction bases numbered 8, after V lost 8 bases and J lost 5 bases. CDR3 length: 14 amino acids. Per the germline V gene, CDR1 is SNHLY and CDR2 is FYNNEI. As DNA, the CDR3 is TGTGCCAGCCGAGGACAGGTCACCAATGAAAAACTGTTTTTT. Translation gives CASRGQVTNEKLFF.